These T cell receptor beta chains were read from a single sample in a study of blood T cells in healthy people across ages. TCRdb passed the 5' RACE reads through MiXCR, listing each CDR3 protein once. The sample lists around 1.1 million distinct CDR3 sequences; approximately 38% were seen once. The sequencing input was blood. The receptor set was obtained from a man aged 18 to 29 in good health. Each CDR3 is given with its conserved first and last residue. A D gene is named only where the DNA matches it firmly. Only part of the rows carry a size: once, few, many, or a class if the clone is expanded.

clone_size	j_call	v_call	d_call	cdr3_aa	cdr3_nt
few	TRBJ2-7	TRBV12-3/TRBV12-4	NA	CASSLAQGTSYEQYF	TGTGCCAGCAGTTTAGCGCAGGGTACCAGCTACGAGCAGTACTTC
NA	TRBJ2-1	TRBV12-3/TRBV12-4	TRBD2	CASSFLRGTTLYNEQFF	TGTGCCAGCAGTTTTTTGCGGGGGACTACTTTATACAATGAGCAGTTCTTC
few	TRBJ2-5	TRBV7-3	NA	CASSLTFKETQYF	TGTGCCAGCAGCTTAACGTTTAAAGAGACCCAGTACTTC
NA	TRBJ2-5	TRBV7-2	NA	CASSLGFGVEETQYF	TGTGCCAGCAGCTTAGGTTTCGGGGTCGAAGAGACCCAGTACTTC
once	TRBJ1-1	TRBV4-2	NA	CASSQGQLSTEAFF	TGTGCCAGCAGCCAGGGGCAGTTGAGTACTGAAGCTTTCTTT
NA	TRBJ1-5	TRBV2	NA	CASSEDRYSNQPQHF	TGTGCCAGCAGTGAAGACAGATATAGCAATCAGCCCCAGCATTTT
NA	TRBJ1-1	TRBV7-9	NA	CASSLVPKEAFF	TGTGCCAGCAGCTTAGTCCCAAAAGAAGCTTTCTTT
NA	TRBJ2-5	TRBV12-3/TRBV12-4	TRBD2	CASSFVISGNNEQYF	TGTGCCAGCAGTTTCGTAATCAGCGGGAACAATGAGCAGTACTTC
NA	TRBJ2-3	TRBV9	TRBD1	CASSARDRGGDTQYF	TGTGCCAGCAGCGCCAGGGACAGGGGAGGGGATACGCAGTATTTT
NA	TRBJ1-4	TRBV14	NA	CASSRVGLRNEKLFF	TGTGCCAGCAGCCGAGTTGGCCTAAGGAATGAAAAACTGTTTTTT
NA	TRBJ1-2	TRBV6-5	NA	CASSLVVGGYSYTF	TGTGCCAGCAGTCTCGTCGTGGGCGGCTATAGCTACACCTTC
NA	TRBJ1-5	TRBV20-1	NA	CSARPSGSNQPQHF	TGCAGTGCTCGCCCGTCAGGTTCTAATCAGCCCCAGCATTTT
once	TRBJ2-4	TRBV9	NA	CASSASGAKNIQYF	TGTGCCAGCAGCGCCTCCGGGGCCAAAAACATTCAGTACTTC
NA	TRBJ1-2	TRBV28	NA	CASSSTDGGYTF	TGTGCCAGCAGTTCCACAGATGGTGGCTACACCTTC
NA	TRBJ2-2	TRBV11-2	NA	CASSPGLYTGELFF	TGTGCCAGCAGCCCGGGGCTGTACACCGGGGAGCTGTTTTTT
NA	TRBJ2-3	TRBV4-2	NA	CASSQGGSADTQYF	TGTGCCAGCAGCCAAGGGGGGAGCGCAGATACGCAGTATTTT
many	TRBJ2-1	TRBV7-2	NA	CASSRPNSGYNNEQFF	TGTGCCAGCAGCCGACCGAACTCGGGGTACAACAATGAGCAGTTCTTC
few	TRBJ1-4	TRBV7-2	TRBD1	CASSTRGRATNEKLFF	TGTGCCAGCAGCACCAGGGGGCGGGCAACTAATGAAAAACTGTTTTTT
NA	TRBJ1-1	TRBV19	NA	CASEGIGGRTEAFF	TGTGCCAGCGAAGGGATAGGGGGACGGACTGAAGCTTTCTTT
once	TRBJ2-3	TRBV14	NA	CASSQIGYTDTQYF	TGTGCCAGCAGCCAAATCGGGTACACAGATACGCAGTATTTT
NA	TRBJ2-3	TRBV12-3/TRBV12-4	TRBD2	CASSRRMAGGSDTQYF	TGTGCCAGCAGCCGTCGGATGGCGGGGGGTTCAGATACGCAGTATTTT
NA	TRBJ1-4	TRBV12-3/TRBV12-4	NA	CASSLSVGIKGEKLFF	TGTGCCAGCAGTTTGTCGGTGGGCATAAAGGGTGAAAAACTGTTTTTT
few	TRBJ2-7	TRBV28	TRBD2	CASNGGASYEQYF	TGTGCCAGCAACGGGGGGGCCTCCTACGAGCAGTACTTC
NA	TRBJ2-5	TRBV7-3	TRBD1	CASSLTATGWETYNEQYF	TGTGCCAGCAGCTTAACGGCGACAGGGTGGGAGACCTACAATGAGCAGTACTTC
few	TRBJ1-5	TRBV20-1	NA	CSADGRNQPQHF	TGCAGTGCCGACGGGCGAAATCAGCCCCAGCATTTT
NA	TRBJ1-1	TRBV20-1	NA	CSAEWANTEAFF	TGCAGTGCTGAGTGGGCTAACACTGAAGCTTTCTTT
NA	TRBJ1-1	TRBV20-1	NA	CSARNRALNTEAFF	TGCAGTGCCCGAAACAGGGCTTTGAACACTGAAGCTTTCTTT
NA	TRBJ1-6	TRBV12-3/TRBV12-4	TRBD1	CASRAGQNNSPLHF	TGTGCCAGCAGGGCGGGACAGAATAATTCACCCCTCCACTTT
NA	TRBJ2-7	TRBV6-6	NA	CASSYPIQSFSYEQYF	TGTGCCAGCAGTTACCCGATACAGTCTTTCTCCTACGAGCAGTACTTC
NA	TRBJ2-1	TRBV7-3	NA	CASSLASRGEQFF	TGTGCCAGCAGCTTAGCCTCTAGGGGAGAGCAGTTCTTC
many	TRBJ1-2	TRBV9	TRBD1	CASSDGTGRGNNYGYTF	TGTGCCAGCAGCGACGGGACAGGGAGGGGAAATAACTATGGCTACACCTTC
NA	TRBJ2-3	TRBV20-1	NA	CSARDHQDTQYF	TGCAGTGCTAGAGATCACCAGGATACGCAGTATTTT
NA	TRBJ2-7	TRBV29-1	NA	CSVEAGASYNEQYF	TGCAGCGTTGAAGCGGGGGCTTCCTACAATGAGCAGTACTTC
NA	TRBJ2-4	TRBV20-1	TRBD1	CSARLQGGTGGLDIQYF	TGCAGTGCTAGATTACAGGGAGGGACAGGGGGCTTGGACATTCAGTACTTC
few	TRBJ2-1	TRBV9	NA	CASRWTFYQETQFF	TGTGCCAGCAGATGGACTTTCTACCAAGAGACCCAGTTCTTC
NA	TRBJ1-2	TRBV30	TRBD1	CAWTVGQGYGYTF	TGTGCCTGGACTGTTGGACAGGGGTATGGCTACACCTTC
NA	TRBJ1-2	TRBV19	NA	CASSIASRGHYGYTF	TGTGCCAGTAGTATAGCTAGCCGGGGGCACTATGGCTACACCTTC
NA	TRBJ1-2	TRBV30	NA	CALVFGIEGYTF	TGTGCCTTGGTTTTCGGGATTGAGGGCTACACCTTC
NA	TRBJ1-4	TRBV19	NA	CASAPGYGEKLFF	TGTGCCAGTGCCCCCGGCTATGGTGAAAAACTGTTTTTT
NA	TRBJ1-2	TRBV6-5	NA	CASSYSRENGYTF	TGTGCCAGCAGTTACTCGAGGGAGAATGGCTACACCTTC
NA	TRBJ1-5	TRBV21-1	NA	CASTSNKDRGWSNQPQHF	TGTGCCAGCACCTCAAACAAGGACAGGGGCTGGAGCAATCAGCCCCAGCATTTT
NA	TRBJ2-2	TRBV20-1	TRBD2	CSARVRGGTGELFF	TGCAGTGCTAGGGTGCGGGGGGGCACCGGGGAGCTGTTTTTT
many	TRBJ2-7	TRBV9	NA	CASSRDDYEQYF	TGTGCCAGCAGTAGAGACGACTACGAGCAGTACTTC
few	TRBJ1-2	TRBV7-2	NA	CASSLRAGEGDGYTF	TGTGCCAGCAGCCTCCGGGCAGGGGAAGGGGATGGCTACACCTTC
NA	TRBJ2-3	TRBV5-5	NA	CASSPGTRLFTDTQYF	TGTGCCAGCAGCCCCGGGACACGTCTTTTCACAGATACGCAGTATTTT
many	TRBJ2-3	TRBV7-9	NA	CASSLVTGSTDTQYF	TGTGCCAGCAGTTTAGTTACAGGGAGCACAGATACGCAGTATTTT
NA	TRBJ2-7	TRBV12-3/TRBV12-4	NA	CASSWLGGWGDEQYF	TGTGCCAGCAGTTGGCTTGGGGGCTGGGGGGACGAGCAGTACTTC
NA	TRBJ2-3	TRBV25-1	NA	CASSGTGKTSTDTQYF	TGTGCCAGCAGTGGCACAGGGAAAACTAGCACAGATACGCAGTATTTT
once	TRBJ2-2	TRBV10-3	NA	CAISDLGVSGELFF	TGTGCCATCAGTGATCTGGGTGTCTCCGGGGAGCTGTTTTTT
NA	TRBJ1-2	TRBV13	NA	CASSDNLGYTF	TGTGCCAGCAGCGACAATCTTGGCTACACCTTC
few	TRBJ1-4	TRBV4-2	NA	CASSQEGGGLIGEKLFF	TGTGCCAGCAGCCAAGAAGGTGGGGGGCTCATTGGTGAAAAACTGTTTTTT
few	TRBJ1-5	TRBV5-5	NA	CASSSQSGQPQHF	TGTGCCAGCAGCTCCCAGTCTGGTCAGCCCCAGCATTTT
NA	TRBJ1-2	TRBV20-1	NA	CSAINRDDYGYTF	TGCAGTGCTATCAACAGGGATGACTATGGCTACACCTTC
few	TRBJ2-1	TRBV20-1	NA	CSARLGLDNEQFF	TGCAGTGCTAGGTTGGGGCTCGACAATGAGCAGTTCTTC
NA	TRBJ2-1	TRBV6-5	NA	CASSYSTGTEQFF	TGTGCCAGCAGTTACTCGACAGGTACTGAGCAGTTCTTC